Shown below are 28 T cell receptor beta chains from a single sample sequenced in a study of T-cell reconstitution after alpha-beta-depleted transplantation in children. The TCRbeta library incorporated unique molecular identifiers. TCRdb recomputed calls from the PCR reads with MiXCR, one row per CDR3 protein. The sample comprises hundreds of thousands of distinct CDR3 sequences, roughly a quarter of which are singletons, and roughly 5% rests with the top ten. The input for sequencing was PBMCs, mostly from graft donor cells, taken 360 days after TCRalphabeta/CD19-depleted stem cell transplant. Receptors were obtained from a female patient between 2 and 15 years old who had a stem cell transplant for congenital amegakaryocytic thrombocytopenia, so the T cells may come from the graft donor.

This clonotype was seen a handful of times. The V gene is TRBV4-2, the J gene TRBJ2-6, with D unresolved. Germline V gene lookup returns CDR1 LGHNA and CDR2 YNFKEQ. The CDR3 sequence is 17 residues long. V shed 0 bases and J shed 1 base, with 10 bases lying between them. CDR3 in DNA: TGTGCCAGCAGCCAAGAGTATCAAGGGTCTGGGGCCAACGTCCTGACTTTC. Protein sequence: CASSQEYQGSGANVLTF.

There are a few counts of this clonotype. The rearrangement uses TRBV28 and TRBJ2-1; 11 positions agree with TRBD2. The germline V gene has CDR1 MDHEN and CDR2 SYDVKM. J gave up 8 bases and V 4 bases, and 4 bases lay outside the gene matches. This CDR3 is built from 14 residues. The CDR3 coding sequence is TGTGCCAGCAGTTCGACTAGCGGGAACCATGAGCAGTTCTTC. It yields the protein CASSSTSGNHEQFF.

This clonotype was counted a few times. The chain recombines TRBV3-1 with TRBJ2-1, with 10 bases fitting TRBD2. CDR1 LGHDT and CDR2 YNNKEL come from the germline V gene (reference sequence). V lost 5 bases to trimming and J lost 5 bases; unmatched junction nucleotides: 15. The CDR3 has 18 amino acids. The CDR3 bases are TGTGCCAGCAGCACAGGTCCCCCTAGCGGGAGAGTCGACAATGAGCAGTTCTTC. Its translation: CASSTGPPSGRVDNEQFF.

In DNA, the CDR3 is TGTGCCAGCAGCCTTAGACCGGGACTATTCAACTCCTACGAGCAGTACTTC. It is translated as CASSLRPGLFNSYEQYF. The V and J genes are TRBV3-1 and TRBJ2-7; TRBD2 agrees at 7 bases. The junction had 12 bases not matched to a gene; V was cut back by 4 bases and J by 0 bases. The CDR3 runs 17 residues. Germline V gene data show CDR1 as LGHDT and CDR2 as YNNKEL (reference sequence).

This clonotype was found a few times. V and J are TRBV7-3 and TRBJ1-5, with D tentatively TRBD1 (6 bases). Germline assignment: CDR1 SGHTA and CDR2 FQGTGA. V dropped 1 base and J dropped 2 bases, with 18 bases sitting between them. The CDR3 sequence is 18 residues long. CDR3 sequence: CASSLIFGYRVGNQPQHF. DNA of the CDR3: TGTGCCAGCAGCTTAATTTTTGGATACAGGGTGGGCAATCAGCCCCAGCATTTT.

This clonotype was counted a single time. V usage is TRBV2 and J usage is TRBJ2-3, with 9 bases that match TRBD2. Germline V gene lookup returns CDR1 SNHLY and CDR2 FYNNEI. This CDR3 has 16 residues. Unmatched junction bases numbered 5, after V lost 4 bases and J lost 0 bases. CDR3 nucleotide sequence: TGTGCCAGCAGTGGGGGACTAGCCCGAAGCACAGATACGCAGTATTTT. This encodes CASSGGLARSTDTQYF.

The chain joins TRBV24-1 to TRBJ2-3; 8 bases are shared with TRBD1. The V gene end was trimmed by 4 bases and the J gene end by 3 bases; junction bases not matched to a gene: 8. The germline V gene encodes CDR1 KGHDR and CDR2 SFDVKD. The CDR3 covers 16 residues. In DNA form, the CDR3 reads TGTGCCACCAGTGACCTGACAGGGGATTGGACAGATACGCAGTATTTT. This sequence encodes CATSDLTGDWTDTQYF.

This chain connects TRBV30 to TRBJ1-2; D uncertain. The CDR3 is 11 residues long. Between the trimmed V and J ends, which lost 1 base and 5 bases, there was a span of 5 bases. CDR1 is GTSNPN and CDR2 is SVGIG in the germline V gene (reference sequence). CDR3 region: CAWSEGYGYTF. CDR3 bases: TGTGCCTGGAGTGAAGGGTATGGCTACACCTTC.

The V and J genes are TRBV9 and TRBJ1-1; D may be TRBD1 (6 bases). V was trimmed by 1 base and J by 1 base, leaving 17 bases between them. Germline CDR1 reads SGDLS; CDR2 reads YYNGEE. The CDR3 contains 17 residues. The CDR3 loop reads CASSVFGGGIGNTEAFF. The CDR3 region has the DNA TGTGCCAGCAGCGTATTTGGGGGGGGCATCGGGAACACTGAAGCTTTCTTT.

This rearrangement joins TRBV5-1 to TRBJ2-2; TRBD1 or TRBD2 may be the D gene (6 bases each). V was pared by 6 bases and J by 2 bases, with 20 bases between. From germline, CDR1 is SGHRS and CDR2 YFSETQ. The CDR3 is 17 residues long. The DNA for the CDR3 is TGCGCCAGCAACAATCCCAGCGCGGGACACAACACCGGGGAGCTGTTTTTT. Its protein is CASNNPSAGHNTGELFF.

The V gene is TRBV9, the J gene TRBJ2-1, with 10 bases identical to TRBD2. This CDR3 has 15 residues. After removal of 4 bases from V and 4 bases from J, the junction contained 5 bases not matched to a gene. CDR1 is SGDLS, CDR2 YYNGEE, per germline. CDR3 bases: TGTGCCAGCAGCTACGGACTAGCGGTTTACAATGAGCAGTTCTTC. Protein product: CASSYGLAVYNEQFF.

The CDR3 sequence: CAIGTGPRVEQFF. For the CDR3, the DNA is TGTGCCATAGGCACGGGACCCCGGGTTGAGCAGTTCTTC. The chain couples TRBV10-3 to TRBJ2-1; D may correspond to TRBD1 or TRBD2 (5 bases each). The CDR3 runs 13 residues. The V end lost 9 bases, the J end lost 9 bases, and 18 bases lay between the germline ends. The germline V gene has CDR1 ENHRY and CDR2 SYGVKD.

The chain has TRBV13 and TRBJ1-1, with D unresolved. The CDR3 loop spans 14 amino acids. CDR1 and CDR2 (germline): PRHDT, FYEKMQ (reference sequence). Trimming cost V 0 bases and J 3 bases, with 8 bases left between them. Written as DNA, the CDR3 is TGTGCCAGCAGCTTAGGCCTTTCGGACACTGAAGCTTTCTTT. Translated, it gives CASSLGLSDTEAFF.

This chain connects TRBV4-3 to TRBJ2-7; D is undetermined. The V gene's germline CDR1 is LGHNA and CDR2 YSLEER. The V and J ends lost 0 bases and 2 bases respectively, with 11 bases between them. The CDR3 has 15 residues. CDR3 residues: CASSQERHDAYEQYF. The CDR3 region has the DNA TGCGCCAGCAGCCAAGAGCGACATGATGCCTACGAGCAGTACTTC.

A word on this clonotype: The junction departs from the called germline gene at one end, perhaps through a read error. The chain has TRBV28 and TRBJ2-7; 9 nucleotides align to TRBD1. The CDR3 length is 15 residues. Germline V lookup: CDR1 MDHEN, CDR2 SYDVKM. CDR3 in DNA: TGTGCCAGCAGTCCGTCCGGGACAGGGAGACACGAGCATTACTTC. It is translated as CASSPSGTGRHEHYF.

This chain connects TRBV28 to TRBJ1-1, with a tentative D call TRBD1 (6 bases). The germline V gene encodes CDR1 MDHEN and CDR2 SYDVKM. The CDR3 spans 17 residues. V was pared by 5 bases and J by 4 bases, with 23 bases between. The CDR3 region is CASSLPQGTGEGTEAFF. CDR3 DNA: TGTGCCAGCAGTCTCCCACAGGGCACGGGGGAGGGCACTGAAGCTTTCTTT. Filled out from reference TRBV28 and TRBJ1-1, the complete variable domain reads DVKVTQSSRYLVKRTGEKVFLECVQDMDHENMFWYRQDPGLGLRLIYFSYDVKMKEKGDIPEGYSVSREKKERFSLILESASTNQTSMYLCASSLPQGTGEGTEAFFGQGTRLTVV.

The chain joins TRBV4-1 to TRBJ2-1; tentative D call: TRBD1 (6 bases). CDR3 length equals 16 residues. Trimming cost V 6 bases and J 5 bases, with 20 bases left between them. Germline V CDR1 and CDR2: MGHRA, YSYEKL. In DNA form, the CDR3 reads TGCGCCAGCAGACACTCAGTGGGGGCCAGAAACAATGAGCAGTTCTTC. Translation gives CASRHSVGARNNEQFF.

This chain connects TRBV27 to TRBJ2-1, with TRBD2 as a possible D gene (6 bases). Germline V gene lookup returns CDR1 MNHEY and CDR2 SMNVEV (reference sequence). This CDR3 region has 10 residues. CDR3 sequence (DNA): TGTACCGGGGGCTACAATGAGCAGTTCTTC. Protein product: CTGGYNEQFF.

The chain combines TRBV20-1 with TRBJ2-7; TRBD1 is a possible D gene (5 bases). CDR1 and CDR2 (germline): DFQATT, SNEGSKA (reference sequence). With 3 bases removed from V and 0 bases from J, the gap between germline ends came to 15 bases. The length of the CDR3 is 15 residues. CDR3 coding DNA: TGCAGTGCTAGGGCCTTGACAGAGAACTCCTACGAGCAGTACTTC. Protein sequence: CSARALTENSYEQYF.

The chain recombines TRBV5-1 with TRBJ2-3; D not certain. Germline lookup yields CDR1 SGHRS and CDR2 YFSETQ. CDR3 length: 15 residues. V lost 4 bases and J lost 6, with 18 bases in between. The CDR3 region has the DNA TGCGCCAGCAGCCCCGGCAGGCTCGGATTCGATACGCAGTATTTT. Translation: CASSPGRLGFDTQYF.

A word on this clonotype: A junction end diverges from the germline sequence, so it may reflect a read error. This chain connects TRBV7-2 to TRBJ2-1, with TRBD2 matching over 9 bases. This CDR3 is built from 15 residues. CDR1 is SGHTA and CDR2 is FQGNSA in the germline V gene. The CDR3 loop is CASSLRLAGGFEHFF. Written as DNA, the CDR3 is TGTGCCAGCAGCCTCCGCCTGGCGGGAGGGTTTGAGCACTTCTTC.

This chain joins TRBV7-6 and TRBJ2-7; D is unclear. This CDR3 contains 17 residues. Germline V gene sequence: CDR1 SGHVS, CDR2 FNYEAQ. Trimming removed 1 base from V and 0 bases from J, with 16 bases in between. The CDR3 loop reads CASSLVPIIPSSYEQYF. DNA for the CDR3: TGTGCCAGCAGCTTAGTGCCCATTATACCTAGCTCCTACGAGCAGTACTTC.

The gene calls are TRBV7-2 and TRBJ2-5; possibly TRBD1 for D (6 bases). Germline V gene data show CDR1 as SGHTA and CDR2 as FQGNSA. There are 16 residues in the CDR3. Trimming took off 2 bases at V and 5 bases at J, with 18 bases between the two ends. The DNA for the CDR3 is TGTGCCAGCAGCTTATTTTTGACAGGCGGCCGGGAGACCCAGTACTTC. Translation gives CASSLFLTGGRETQYF.

The CDR3, as DNA: TGTGCCAGCAGTGAGGGGACAGGGGATAGCTCCTACAATGAGCAGTTCTTC. Translation: CASSEGTGDSSYNEQFF. This chain links TRBV25-1 with TRBJ2-1, with TRBD1 matching over 10 bases. The CDR3 consists of 17 residues. Germline V CDR1 and CDR2: MGHDK, SYGVNS. V was clipped by 3 bases and J by 0 bases; unmatched bases: 5.

The V call is TRBV11-1, the J call TRBJ2-5; possibly TRBD1 for D (5 bases). CDR1 is SGHAT, CDR2 FQDESV, per germline (reference sequence). Trimming took 5 bases from V and 5 from J, leaving 12 bases between them. This CDR3 has 13 residues. The CDR3 protein is CASSLRAGETQYF. The CDR3 region has the DNA TGTGCCAGCAGCCTCAGGGCTGGGGAGACCCAGTACTTC.

This clonotype was seen ten or more times. The chain links TRBV4-1 to TRBJ1-5, with D uncertain. The ends were cut back, 0 bases at V and 1 base at J, with 13 bases in the middle. The CDR3 is 17 residues long. Germline V gives CDR1 MGHRA, CDR2 YSYEKL. The CDR3 nucleotides are TGCGCCAGCAGCCAAGATTCGGCGATTTTCAGCAATCAGCCCCAGCATTTT. Amino acid sequence: CASSQDSAIFSNQPQHF.

A few counts support this clonotype. The chain carries TRBV12-3 or TRBV12-4 and TRBJ2-2; D might be TRBD1 (5 bases). V lost 3 bases, J lost 5 bases, and 22 bases lay in between. There are 18 residues in the CDR3. The CDR3 reads CASSLSQAGIRETGELFF. CDR3 in DNA: TGTGCCAGCAGTTTGAGTCAGGCAGGGATCAGAGAAACCGGGGAGCTGTTTTTT.

This clonotype was counted between two and nine times. The rearrangement links TRBV5-1 to TRBJ1-1; no clear D. Per the germline V gene, CDR1 is SGHRS and CDR2 is YFSETQ. The CDR3 covers 14 residues. V was shortened by 1 base and J by 1 base, with 8 bases between the two germline ends. CDR3 bases: TGCGCCAGCAGCTTGCGATCCCCGAACACTGAAGCTTTCTTT. Its protein product is CASSLRSPNTEAFF.